This T cell receptor (beta chain) was profiled in a study of glioma-infiltrating T cells after dendritic cell vaccination (dated by TCRdb to 2016 to 2018). Background on the whole study: The cohort comprised roughly 15 glioblastoma patients from Phase I and II dendritic cell vaccination trials, 9 newly diagnosed and 6 with recurrent disease. Between the early 2000s and the early 2010s, patients were given autologous tumor lysate-pulsed dendritic cell vaccination. To make the vaccine, monocyte-derived dendritic cells were cultured for 7 to 8 days with IL-4 and GM-CSF and then pulsed overnight with autologous tumor lysate. Patients received three intradermal dendritic cell vaccine injections at biweekly intervals in the arm below the axilla. Tumor-infiltrating lymphocyte content was quantified and tumor and blood repertoires were compared in dendritic cell-vaccinated glioblastoma patients by deep sequencing of TCR beta CDR3 regions. TCR sequencing metrics, including TIL content and tumor-blood repertoire overlap, were correlated with survival after dendritic cell vaccination.

About this clone: The specificity of this receptor is unknown. No quality values exist for individual bases; no much larger clone is one base distant.

The germline V end is reduced by 4 bases and the J end by 4 bases; junction bases left unmatched: 7. CDR1 SGHRS and CDR2 YFSETQ are derived from the germline V gene. Inclusive of the bounding cysteine and phenylalanine, the CDR3 is 14 residues long. Just CDR3 DNA is preserved here, 42 bases in frame from base 1. The paper's findings and limits, for the study overall: After dendritic cell vaccination, a higher estimated pretreatment TIL content predicted longer time to progression and overall survival. The three-group TCR overlap response model was characterized as speculative, and prospective validation of the model was stated to be required. TCR clonality showed no direct relationship with survival, which suggests that a diverse polyclonal response may matter. The cohort was small and heterogeneous, few patients had complete blood and tumor sets, and even fewer had initial-recurrent tumor pairs.

The immunoSEQ assay amplified TCRB CDR3 regions from roughly 2 micrograms of genomic DNA, or from all available DNA when less than that amount was available. The multiplex PCR employed 60 forward primers targeting TCR V beta segments and 13 reverse primers targeting J beta segments. To estimate reads per starting template, synthetic control templates were spiked into each sample at limiting dilution. Sequencing produced 87 bp reads on the Illumina HiSeq System. Under the source paper's analysis protocol: PCR and sequencing errors were removed by a nearest neighbor algorithm that merged closely related sequences. TCR overlap was defined as the percentage of unique tumor TCR beta sequences that were also present in the same patient's peripheral blood. TCRdb obtained this table from immuneACCESS and retained in-frame rearrangements with V and J assigned. These tables miss some clones; where compared with another copy, unresolved V genes account for less than half of the shortfall, and the remainder is unexplained. For V, J and clone size, that table is used; D and trimming come from the DNA. The sample yields 95,000 to 110,000 clones; approximately 80% were counted once. The top ten hold about 12% of the sample.

Patients were selected for having adequate residual fresh-frozen tumor tissue and more than two years of available survival data. Molecular status otherwise varied across the glioblastoma patients, but none of them carried an isocitrate dehydrogenase mutation. PBMC were collected before vaccination, two weeks after the third vaccination, and at tumor progression when it occurred. Genomic DNA was extracted with the Qiagen DNeasy Blood extraction Kit. The chain is made from TRBV5-1 and TRBJ1-1; 7 bases in the junction line up with TRBD1. The sequenced sample was blood, obtained before dendritic cell vaccination. The sequence was collected from a human donor with glioblastoma. CDR3 sequence: CASSPTGTSTEAFF. The base sequence is TGCGCCAGCAGCCCGACAGGGACGAGCACTGAAGCTTTCTTT.